The clone carrying this T cell receptor (beta chain) was seen just once. This record belongs to a study of blood T cell repertoires in COVID-19. As for the study in general: In each case, the material was cDNA or gDNA derived from T cells, B-cell-depleted T cells, or PBMCs.

In the original workflow: Estimation of nucleated cell counts was performed using reference gene primer amplification. Sequencing was performed with immunoSEQ multiplex PCR; in TCRdb, only in-frame clones are kept and a portion is missing. From that table come the V and J calls and clone size; the DNA was used to work out D and trimming. The table has 20,000 to 30,000 clones, approximately 90% seen once; the top ten hold around 8.3%. This clonotype was sampled from a human donor in a cohort sampled during active COVID-19. The source material was peripheral blood.

The CDR3 loop is CASSQVTGTGELFF. CDR3 DNA: TGTGCCAGCAGCCAGGTCACCGGCACCGGGGAGCTGTTTTTT. The V gene is TRBV3-1 (or the pseudogene TRBV3-2), the J gene TRBJ2-2; no clear D. V lost 3 bases to trimming and J lost 4 bases, with 9 bases between them. This CDR3 has 14 residues. Germline lookup yields CDR1 LGHDT and CDR2 YNNKEL (reference sequence).